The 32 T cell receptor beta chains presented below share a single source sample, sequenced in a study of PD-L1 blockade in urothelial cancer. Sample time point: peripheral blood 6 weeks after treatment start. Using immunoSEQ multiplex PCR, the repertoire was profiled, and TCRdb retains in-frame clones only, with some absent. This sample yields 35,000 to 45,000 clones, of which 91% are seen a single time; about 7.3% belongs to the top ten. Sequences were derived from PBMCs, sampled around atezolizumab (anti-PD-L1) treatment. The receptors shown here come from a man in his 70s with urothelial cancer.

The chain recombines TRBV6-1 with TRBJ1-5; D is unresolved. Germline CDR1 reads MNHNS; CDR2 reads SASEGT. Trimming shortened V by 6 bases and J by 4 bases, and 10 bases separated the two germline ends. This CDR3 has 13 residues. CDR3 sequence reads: CASRPRQNQPQHF. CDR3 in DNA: TGTGCCAGCAGACCCAGGCAAAATCAGCCCCAGCATTTT.

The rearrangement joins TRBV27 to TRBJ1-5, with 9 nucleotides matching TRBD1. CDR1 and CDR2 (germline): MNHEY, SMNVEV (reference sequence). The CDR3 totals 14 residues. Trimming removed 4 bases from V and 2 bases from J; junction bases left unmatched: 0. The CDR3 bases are TGTGCCAGCAGTTGGACAGGGGGCAATCAGCCCCAGCATTTT. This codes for CASSWTGGNQPQHF.

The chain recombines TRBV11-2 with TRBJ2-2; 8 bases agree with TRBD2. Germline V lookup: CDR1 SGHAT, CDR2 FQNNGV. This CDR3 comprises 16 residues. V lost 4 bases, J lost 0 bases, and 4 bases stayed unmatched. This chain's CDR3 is CASSSLAGPNTGELFF. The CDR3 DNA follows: TGTGCCAGCAGCTCTTTAGCGGGACCGAACACCGGGGAGCTGTTTTTT.

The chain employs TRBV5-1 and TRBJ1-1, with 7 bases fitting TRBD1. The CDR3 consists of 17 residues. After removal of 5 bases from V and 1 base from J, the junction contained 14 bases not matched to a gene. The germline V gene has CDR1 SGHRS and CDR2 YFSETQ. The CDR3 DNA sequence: TGCGCCAGCAGACTTTACTCAGGGGGGCGTGGGAACACTGAAGCTTTCTTT. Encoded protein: CASRLYSGGRGNTEAFF.

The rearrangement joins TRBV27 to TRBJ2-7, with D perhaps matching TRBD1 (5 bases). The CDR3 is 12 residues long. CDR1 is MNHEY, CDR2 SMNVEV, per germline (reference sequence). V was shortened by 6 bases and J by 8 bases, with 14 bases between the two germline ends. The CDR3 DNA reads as TGTGCCAGCAGCCCTCTTCAGGGTAAGCAGTACTTC. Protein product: CASSPLQGKQYF.

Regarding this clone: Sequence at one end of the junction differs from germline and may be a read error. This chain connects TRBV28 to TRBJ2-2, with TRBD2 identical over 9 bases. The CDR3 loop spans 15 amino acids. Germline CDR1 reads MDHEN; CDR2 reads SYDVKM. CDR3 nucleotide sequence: TGTGCCAGCACTTTAGCGGGAGTGAGGACCGGGGAGCTGTTTTTT. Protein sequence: CASTLAGVRTGELFF.

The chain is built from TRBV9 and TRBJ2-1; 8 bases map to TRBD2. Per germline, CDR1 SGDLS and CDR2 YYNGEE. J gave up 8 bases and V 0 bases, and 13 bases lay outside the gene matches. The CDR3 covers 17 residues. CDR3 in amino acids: CASSVDQAGGVKDEQFF. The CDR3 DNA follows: TGTGCCAGCAGCGTAGACCAGGCGGGGGGAGTTAAAGATGAGCAGTTCTTC.

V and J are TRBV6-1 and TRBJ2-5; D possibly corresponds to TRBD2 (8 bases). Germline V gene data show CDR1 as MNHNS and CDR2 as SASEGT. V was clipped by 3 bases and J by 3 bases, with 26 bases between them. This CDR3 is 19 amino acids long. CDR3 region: CASSDTGGVWTGRKETQYF. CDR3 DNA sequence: TGTGCCAGCAGTGATACCGGGGGGGTGTGGACAGGTCGAAAAGAGACCCAGTACTTC.

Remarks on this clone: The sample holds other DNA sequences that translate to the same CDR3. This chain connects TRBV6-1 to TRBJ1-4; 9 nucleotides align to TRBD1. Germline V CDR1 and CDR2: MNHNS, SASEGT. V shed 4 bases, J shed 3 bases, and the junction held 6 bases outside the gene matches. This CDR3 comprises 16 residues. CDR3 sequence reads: CASSALQGAPNEKLFF. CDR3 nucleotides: TGTGCCAGCAGTGCATTACAGGGGGCACCTAATGAAAAACTGTTTTTT.

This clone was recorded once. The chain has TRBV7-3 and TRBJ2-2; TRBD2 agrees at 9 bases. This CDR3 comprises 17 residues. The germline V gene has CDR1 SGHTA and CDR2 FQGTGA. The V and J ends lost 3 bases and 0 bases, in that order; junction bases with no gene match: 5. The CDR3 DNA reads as TGTGCCAGCAGCTTGTATAGCGGGAGTGCGAACACCGGGGAGCTGTTTTTT. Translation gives CASSLYSGSANTGELFF.

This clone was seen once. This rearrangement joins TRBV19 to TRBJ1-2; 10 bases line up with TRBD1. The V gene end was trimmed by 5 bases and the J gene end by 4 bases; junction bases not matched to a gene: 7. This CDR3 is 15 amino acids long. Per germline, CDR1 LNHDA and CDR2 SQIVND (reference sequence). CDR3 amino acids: CASSLRDRGGYGYTF. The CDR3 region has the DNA TGTGCCAGTAGTCTCCGGGACAGGGGTGGCTATGGCTACACCTTC.

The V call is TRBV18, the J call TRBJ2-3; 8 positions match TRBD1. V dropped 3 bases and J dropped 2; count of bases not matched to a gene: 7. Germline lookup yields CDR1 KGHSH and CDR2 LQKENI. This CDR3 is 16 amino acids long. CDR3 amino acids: CASSPGRGRLTDTQYF. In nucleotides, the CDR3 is TGTGCCAGCTCACCGGGCAGGGGGCGGCTCACAGATACGCAGTATTTT.

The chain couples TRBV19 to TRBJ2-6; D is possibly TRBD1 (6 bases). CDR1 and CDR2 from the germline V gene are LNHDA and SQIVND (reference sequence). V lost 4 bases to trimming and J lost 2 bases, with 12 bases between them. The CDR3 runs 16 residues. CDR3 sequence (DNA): TGTGCCAGTAGTAGAACAGGGTTAACTGGGGCCAACGTCCTGACTTTC. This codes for CASSRTGLTGANVLTF.

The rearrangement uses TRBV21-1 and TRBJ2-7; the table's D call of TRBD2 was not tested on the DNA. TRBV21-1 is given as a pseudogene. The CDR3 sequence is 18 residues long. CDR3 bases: TGTGCCAGCAGCAAAGCGCTGGCCGGGGGGGGTAGCTCCTACGAGCAGTACTTC. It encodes CASSKALAGGGSSYEQYF.

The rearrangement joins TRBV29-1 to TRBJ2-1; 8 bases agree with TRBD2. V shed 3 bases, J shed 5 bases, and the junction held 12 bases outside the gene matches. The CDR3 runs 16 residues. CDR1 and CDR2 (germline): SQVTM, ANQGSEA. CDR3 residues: CSVDILSGSRNNEQFF. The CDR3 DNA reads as TGCAGCGTTGATATCCTCAGCGGGAGTCGCAACAATGAGCAGTTCTTC.

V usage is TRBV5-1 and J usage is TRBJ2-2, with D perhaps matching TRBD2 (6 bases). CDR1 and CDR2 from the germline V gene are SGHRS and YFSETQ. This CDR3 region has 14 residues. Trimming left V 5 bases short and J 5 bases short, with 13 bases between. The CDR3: CASRRGIGTGELFF. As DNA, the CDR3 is TGCGCCAGCAGACGGGGGATAGGGACCGGGGAGCTGTTTTTT.

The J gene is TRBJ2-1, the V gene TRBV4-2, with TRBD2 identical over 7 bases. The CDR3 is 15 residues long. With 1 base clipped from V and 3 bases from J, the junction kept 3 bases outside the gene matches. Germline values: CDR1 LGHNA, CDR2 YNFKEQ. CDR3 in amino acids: CASSQGWGGYNEQFF. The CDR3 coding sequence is TGTGCCAGCAGCCAAGGGTGGGGGGGCTACAATGAGCAGTTCTTC.

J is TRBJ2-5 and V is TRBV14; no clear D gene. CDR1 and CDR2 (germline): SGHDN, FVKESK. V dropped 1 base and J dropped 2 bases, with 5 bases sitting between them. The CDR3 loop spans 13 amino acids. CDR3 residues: CASSQVRQETQYF. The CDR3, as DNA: TGTGCCAGCAGCCAAGTCAGGCAAGAGACCCAGTACTTC.

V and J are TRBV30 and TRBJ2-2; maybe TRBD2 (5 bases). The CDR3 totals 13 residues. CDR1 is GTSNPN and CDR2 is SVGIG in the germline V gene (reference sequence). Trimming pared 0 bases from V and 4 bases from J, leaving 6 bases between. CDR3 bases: TGTGCCTGGAGTGTGAGGGCCACCGGGGAGCTGTTTTTT. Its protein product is CAWSVRATGELFF. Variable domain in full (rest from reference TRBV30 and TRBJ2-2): SQTIHQWPATLVQPVGSPLSLECTVEGTSNPNLYWYRQAAGRGLQLLFYSVGIGQISSEVPQNLSASRPQDRQFILSSKKLLLSDSGFYLCAWSVRATGELFFGEGSRLTVL.

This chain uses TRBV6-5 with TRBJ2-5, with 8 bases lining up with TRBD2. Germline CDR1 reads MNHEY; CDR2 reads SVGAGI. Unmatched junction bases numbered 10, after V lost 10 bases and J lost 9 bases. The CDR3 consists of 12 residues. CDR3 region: CATSRGGGPQYF. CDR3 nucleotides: TGTGCCACCAGCCGGGGGGGAGGCCCCCAGTACTTC.

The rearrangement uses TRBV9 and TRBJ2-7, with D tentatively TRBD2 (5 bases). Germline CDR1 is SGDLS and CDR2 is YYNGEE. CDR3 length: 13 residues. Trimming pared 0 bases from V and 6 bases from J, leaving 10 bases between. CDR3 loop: CASSVGVEGEQYF. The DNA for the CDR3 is TGTGCCAGCAGCGTAGGAGTTGAGGGCGAGCAGTACTTC.

CDR3 sequence reads: CASSGRVSNQPQHF. DNA of the CDR3: TGTGCCAGCAGCGGCAGGGTCAGCAATCAGCCCCAGCATTTT. The genes are TRBV5-6 and TRBJ1-5, with D tentatively TRBD1 (5 bases). Germline CDR1 reads SGHDT; CDR2 reads YYEEEE. The germline V and J ends were trimmed by 4 bases and 1 base, with 9 bases remaining between them. The CDR3 is 14 residues long. Full variable domain (rest looked up from reference TRBV5-6 and TRBJ1-5): DAGVTQSPTHLIKTRGQQVTLRCSPKSGHDTVSWYQQALGQGPQFIFQYYEEEERQRGNFPDRFSGHQFPNYSSELNVNALLLGDSALYLCASSGRVSNQPQHFGDGTRLSIL.

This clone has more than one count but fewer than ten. The CDR3 spells CASSFAQAEAFF. Here the CDR3 DNA reads TGTGCCAGCAGTTTTGCACAGGCCGAAGCTTTCTTT. This chain links TRBV28 with TRBJ1-1, with D maybe TRBD1 (5 bases). The germline CDR1 and CDR2 sequences are MDHEN and SYDVKM. V lost 3 bases and J lost 8, with 10 bases in between. The CDR3 totals 12 residues.

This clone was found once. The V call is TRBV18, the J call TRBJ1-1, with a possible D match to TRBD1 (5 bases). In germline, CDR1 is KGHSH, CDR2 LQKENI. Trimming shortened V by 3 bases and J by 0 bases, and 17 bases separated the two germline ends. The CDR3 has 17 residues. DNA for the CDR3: TGTGCCAGCTCACCTCCCCAGGGCGGATCCTTGAACACTGAAGCTTTCTTT. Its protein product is CASSPPQGGSLNTEAFF. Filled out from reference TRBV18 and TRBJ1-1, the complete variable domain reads NAGVMQNPRHLVRRRGQEARLRCSPMKGHSHVYWYRQLPEEGLKFMVYLQKENIIDESGMPKERFSAEFPKEGPSILRIQQVVRGDSAAYFCASSPPQGGSLNTEAFFGQGTRLTVV.

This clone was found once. The CDR3 bases are TGTGCCAGCGCTAGCGACACAGATACGCAGTATTTT. It encodes CASASDTDTQYF. The V gene is TRBV7-8, the J gene TRBJ2-3; D perhaps matches TRBD2 (6 bases). The CDR3 spans 12 residues. Germline values: CDR1 SGHVS, CDR2 FQNEAQ. Trimming pared 8 bases from V and 2 bases from J, leaving 8 bases between.

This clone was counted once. The CDR3 region is CASSNPRGSYEQYF. CDR3 DNA: TGTGCCAGCAGCAACCCTAGGGGGTCGTACGAGCAGTACTTC. The V gene is TRBV14, the J gene TRBJ2-7; possible D gene TRBD1, 6 bases. The germline CDR1 and CDR2 sequences are SGHDN and FVKESK. The V gene lost 5 bases and the J gene lost 4 bases, with 15 bases spanning the gap. This CDR3 has 14 residues.

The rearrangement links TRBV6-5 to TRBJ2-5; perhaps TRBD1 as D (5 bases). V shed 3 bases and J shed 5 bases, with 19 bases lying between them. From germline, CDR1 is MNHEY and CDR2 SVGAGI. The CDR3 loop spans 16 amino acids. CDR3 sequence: CASSYKFQGRGETQYF. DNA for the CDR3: TGTGCCAGCAGTTATAAGTTCCAGGGCCGTGGGGAGACCCAGTACTTC.

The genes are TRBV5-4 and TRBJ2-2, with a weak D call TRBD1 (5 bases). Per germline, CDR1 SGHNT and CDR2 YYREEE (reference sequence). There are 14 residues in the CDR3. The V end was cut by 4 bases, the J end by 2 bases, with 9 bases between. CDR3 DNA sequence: TGTGCCAGCAGCCTAAGGGGAAACACCGGGGAGCTGTTTTTT. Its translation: CASSLRGNTGELFF.

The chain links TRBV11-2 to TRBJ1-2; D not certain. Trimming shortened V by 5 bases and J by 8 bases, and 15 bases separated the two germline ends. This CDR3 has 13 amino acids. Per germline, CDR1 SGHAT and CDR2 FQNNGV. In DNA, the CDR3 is TGTGCCAGCAGCCCCGGAGCCGCTAGCGGCTACACCTTC. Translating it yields CASSPGAASGYTF. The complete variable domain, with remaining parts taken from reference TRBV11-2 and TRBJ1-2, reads EAGVAQSPRYKIIEKRQSVAFWCNPISGHATLYWYQQILGQGPKLLIQFQNNGVVDDSQLPKDRFSAERLKGVDSTLKIQPAKLEDSAVYLCASSPGAASGYTFGSGTRLTVV.

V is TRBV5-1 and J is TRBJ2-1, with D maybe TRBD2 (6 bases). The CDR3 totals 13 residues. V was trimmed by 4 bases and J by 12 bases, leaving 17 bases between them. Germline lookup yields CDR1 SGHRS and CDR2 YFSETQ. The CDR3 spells CASSPDRAGRQFF. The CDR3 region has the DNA TGCGCCAGCAGCCCCGATAGAGCCGGGAGGCAGTTCTTC.

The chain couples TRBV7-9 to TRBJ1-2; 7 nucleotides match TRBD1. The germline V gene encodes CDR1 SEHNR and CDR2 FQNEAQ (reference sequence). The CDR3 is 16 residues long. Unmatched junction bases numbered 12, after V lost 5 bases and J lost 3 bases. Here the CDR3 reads CASSPTPTGRDYGYTF. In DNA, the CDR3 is TGTGCCAGCAGCCCTACCCCGACAGGGCGGGACTATGGCTACACCTTC.

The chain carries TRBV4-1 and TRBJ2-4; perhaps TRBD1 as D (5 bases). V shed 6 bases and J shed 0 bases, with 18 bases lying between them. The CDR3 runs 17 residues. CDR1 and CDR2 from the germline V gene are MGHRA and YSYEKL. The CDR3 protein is CASRGQFSPLAKNIQYF. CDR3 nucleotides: TGCGCCAGCAGGGGGCAGTTTAGCCCGCTAGCCAAAAACATTCAGTACTTC.